This entry lists 22 T cell receptor beta chains sequenced from one sample in a study of identical twins. From the 5' RACE reads, TCRdb called clonotypes with MiXCR, one entry per CDR3 protein. The sample lists a few hundred thousand distinct CDR3 sequences; 7% to 9.5% were seen once. Sequencing was carried out using naive T cells sorted from blood. The receptor set was obtained from a woman between 45 and 65 years old in good health.

This clonotype was observed a few times. The chain uses TRBV27 and TRBJ2-1; 11 nucleotides line up with TRBD2. The CDR3 length is 18 residues. With V trimmed by 7 bases and J by 3 bases, 14 bases remained unmatched. Germline CDR1 MNHEY, CDR2 SMNVEV (reference sequence). CDR3 nucleotide sequence: TGTGCCAGCACCCTACTAGCGGGAGCCCCAAAAAGCTACAATGAGCAGTTCTTC. The encoded protein is CASTLLAGAPKSYNEQFF.

V usage is TRBV6-2 or TRBV6-3 and J usage is TRBJ2-1; D gene uncertain. Germline CDR1 is MNHEY and CDR2 is SVGEGT. The CDR3 totals 13 residues. V was cut by 2 bases and J by 3 bases, with 5 bases left in between. The CDR3 loop reads CASSYLLYNEQFF. DNA for the CDR3: TGTGCCAGCAGTTACCTGCTCTACAATGAGCAGTTCTTC.

The V and J genes are TRBV20-1 and TRBJ2-5; no clear D gene. V lost 2 bases, J lost 2 bases, and 9 bases lay in between. The CDR3 is made up of 13 amino acids. In germline, CDR1 is DFQATT, CDR2 SNEGSKA (reference sequence). In nucleotides, the CDR3 is TGCAGTGCTAGATATGCGGAACAAGAGACCCAGTACTTC. Its protein product is CSARYAEQETQYF.

The sample holds many counts of this clonotype. The chain recombines TRBV20-1 with TRBJ1-1, with D perhaps matching TRBD1 (5 bases). Germline loops: CDR1 DFQATT, CDR2 SNEGSKA (reference sequence). V lost 0 bases, J lost 0 bases, and 14 bases lay in between. This CDR3 has 16 amino acids. As DNA, the CDR3 is TGCAGTGCTAGAGAGCATTTATCCAGGGTGAACACTGAAGCTTTCTTT. Its translation: CSAREHLSRVNTEAFF.

J is TRBJ1-1 and V is TRBV4-1, with 10 bases identical to TRBD1. Germline V gives CDR1 MGHRA, CDR2 YSYEKL. With 3 bases clipped from V and 4 bases from J, the junction kept 2 bases outside the gene matches. CDR3 length: 14 residues. CDR3 DNA: TGCGCCAGCAGCCACGGACAGGGGGGCACTGAAGCTTTCTTT. It translates to CASSHGQGGTEAFF.

J is TRBJ2-1 and V is TRBV30; D may be TRBD2 (5 bases). The ends were cut back, 5 bases at V and 9 bases at J, with 17 bases in the middle. Germline V gene lookup returns CDR1 GTSNPN and CDR2 SVGIG (reference sequence). This CDR3 region has 13 residues. CDR3 in amino acids: CAWADYQRTEQFF. The CDR3 bases are TGTGCCTGGGCAGACTACCAGAGAACTGAGCAGTTCTTC.

This clonotype was counted between two and nine times. This sequence joins TRBV2 and TRBJ2-5, with 10 bases lining up with TRBD2. Germline V gene data show CDR1 as SNHLY and CDR2 as FYNNEI. The CDR3 totals 15 residues. V lost 4 bases to trimming and J lost 5 bases; unmatched junction nucleotides: 7. This CDR3 reads CASSVSSGSGETQYF. The CDR3 coding sequence is TGTGCCAGCAGTGTGTCTAGCGGGAGTGGGGAGACCCAGTACTTC.

This clonotype was recorded many times. The rearrangement uses TRBV29-1 and TRBJ1-1, with D maybe TRBD1 (5 bases). Trimming removed 6 bases at V and 5 bases at J, with 16 bases between. The CDR3 runs to 13 residues. Germline V lookup: CDR1 SQVTM, CDR2 ANQGSEA. The CDR3 nucleotides are TGCAGCGTGGGTCCGGACGGGGGGACTGAAGCTTTCTTT. Its protein product is CSVGPDGGTEAFF. Full variable domain (outside the CDR3, taken from reference TRBV29-1 and TRBJ1-1): SAVISQKPSRDICQRGTSLTIQCQVDSQVTMMFWYRQQPGQSLTLIATANQGSEATYESGFVIDKFPISRPNLTFSTLTVSNMSPEDSSIYLCSVGPDGGTEAFFGQGTRLTVV.

This clonotype was picked up a small number of times. The genes are TRBV29-1 and TRBJ2-1; the match to TRBD2 covers 9 bases. The CDR3 extends over 19 amino acids. V was clipped by 8 bases and J by 5 bases; unmatched bases: 25. Germline values: CDR1 SQVTM, CDR2 ANQGSEA. The CDR3 nucleotides are TGCAGCTTCTTTTGGGGGTTTAGCGGGAGCGGGGGGAGGGACAATGAGCAGTTCTTC. It translates to CSFFWGFSGSGGRDNEQFF.

Many counts were recorded for this clonotype. V usage is TRBV3-1 and J usage is TRBJ1-4; D possibly corresponds to TRBD1 (5 bases). V lost 1 base and J lost 0, with 9 bases in between. The CDR3 covers 16 residues. Germline assignment: CDR1 LGHDT and CDR2 YNNKEL (reference sequence). The CDR3 nucleotides read TGTGCCAGCAGCCAAGGGGCAGGGACAACTAATGAAAAACTGTTTTTT. Translation gives CASSQGAGTTNEKLFF.

The chain is built from TRBV2 and TRBJ2-1; tentatively, D is TRBD1 (5 bases). Germline-derived CDR1 and CDR2 are SNHLY and FYNNEI. V shed 6 bases and J shed 8 bases, with 14 bases lying between them. The CDR3 runs 13 residues. CDR3 in amino acids: CASSHLTGDEQFF. The CDR3 DNA reads as TGTGCCAGCAGCCATCTCACAGGAGATGAGCAGTTCTTC.

This clonotype occurred a few times. The V call is TRBV5-1, the J call TRBJ2-1; 12 bases map to TRBD2. The junction had 10 bases not matched to a gene; V was cut back by 2 bases and J by 7 bases. Per germline, CDR1 SGHRS and CDR2 YFSETQ. This CDR3 spans 17 amino acids. The CDR3 bases are TGCGCCAGCAGCTTCACAGGACTAGCGGGAAGATCGAATGAGCAGTTCTTC. Translating it yields CASSFTGLAGRSNEQFF.

The rearrangement links TRBV5-1 to TRBJ2-5; D gene uncertain. The germline V gene has CDR1 SGHRS and CDR2 YFSETQ. This CDR3 is built from 15 residues. Trimming shortened V by 4 bases and J by 2 bases, and 15 bases separated the two germline ends. CDR3 nucleotides: TGCGCCAGCAGCATGGACCGACGGGTTCAAGAGACCCAGTACTTC. Translating gives CASSMDRRVQETQYF.

This clonotype was seen once. A read error is possible here, since a much larger clone lies one base away. This chain uses TRBV4-1 with TRBJ2-1, with 7 bases identical to TRBD1. The CDR3 is 17 amino acids. Germline values: CDR1 MGHRA, CDR2 YSYEKL. The junction had 14 bases not matched to a gene; V was cut back by 3 bases and J by 6 bases. This chain's CDR3 is CASSQGLLWDSGNEQFF. The DNA for the CDR3 is TGCGCCAGCAGCCAGGGTTTACTCTGGGACAGCGGCAATGAGCAGTTCTTC.

There are a few counts of this clonotype. J is TRBJ2-3 and V is TRBV29-1, with 7 bases matching TRBD2. The CDR3 runs to 17 residues. CDR1 and CDR2 from the germline V gene are SQVTM and ANQGSEA. V dropped 0 bases and J dropped 1; count of bases not matched to a gene: 10. CDR3: CSVEDPRGVAGTDTQYF. CDR3 bases: TGCAGCGTTGAAGATCCCCGGGGGGTAGCGGGCACAGATACGCAGTATTTT.

The V call is TRBV24-1, the J call TRBJ2-1; perhaps TRBD2 as D (5 bases). This CDR3 has 16 residues. Germline CDR1 KGHDR, CDR2 SFDVKD. The V gene lost 1 base and the J gene lost 5 bases, with 14 bases spanning the gap. The CDR3 spells CATSDLARGFHNEQFF. In nucleotides, the CDR3 is TGTGCCACCAGTGATTTAGCTAGAGGGTTCCACAATGAGCAGTTCTTC.

There are a few counts of this clonotype. V and J are TRBV24-1 and TRBJ1-2; TRBD1 might be the D (5 bases). The germline gives CDR1 KGHDR, CDR2 SFDVKD. The V end was cut by 5 bases, the J end by 4 bases, with 10 bases between. CDR3 length equals 13 residues. The CDR3 region is CATSARGIYGYTF. The CDR3 DNA is TGTGCCACCAGTGCGAGGGGTATCTATGGCTACACCTTC.

V usage is TRBV19 and J usage is TRBJ1-1, with D possibly matching TRBD1 (6 bases). V shed 1 base and J shed 2 bases, with 11 bases lying between them. This CDR3 region has 15 residues. Germline loops: CDR1 LNHDA, CDR2 SQIVND (reference sequence). CDR3 sequence: CASSIARGGNTEAFF. CDR3 bases: TGTGCCAGTAGTATAGCCAGGGGAGGCAACACTGAAGCTTTCTTT.

This clonotype was observed a handful of times. V usage is TRBV6-1 and J usage is TRBJ2-4; D perhaps matches TRBD1 (6 bases). Germline loops: CDR1 MNHNS, CDR2 SASEGT. The CDR3 sequence is 15 residues long. The V and J ends lost 1 base and 3 bases respectively, with 10 bases between them. The CDR3 DNA sequence: TGTGCCAGCAGTGAAGGGACAGCCTACAAAAACATTCAGTACTTC. This sequence encodes CASSEGTAYKNIQYF.

This chain links TRBV6-2 or TRBV6-3 with TRBJ1-5, with D possibly matching TRBD1 (6 bases). In germline, CDR1 is MNHEY, CDR2 SVGEGT. This CDR3 contains 14 residues. V lost 4 bases, J lost 6 bases, and 13 bases lay in between. The CDR3 DNA reads as TGTGCCAGCAGTTCCCGACAGGCCGCTCAGCCCCAGCATTTT. Translating gives CASSSRQAAQPQHF.

This clonotype was observed a few times. This chain uses TRBV18 with TRBJ1-6; 7 bases are shared with TRBD1. There are 16 residues in the CDR3. From germline, CDR1 is KGHSH and CDR2 LQKENI. J lost 9 bases, V lost 2 bases, and 10 bases had no gene match. The DNA of the CDR3 is TGTGCCAGCTCACCAATCTCGGTCAGGGGGGCTTCACCCCTCCACTTT. Encoded protein: CASSPISVRGASPLHF.

This chain connects TRBV18 to TRBJ2-5, with 9 bases aligning to TRBD2. In germline, CDR1 is KGHSH, CDR2 LQKENI. Unmatched junction bases numbered 7, after V lost 0 bases and J lost 5 bases. There are 16 residues in the CDR3. The CDR3, as DNA: TGTGCCAGCTCACCACCCACCGGGACTAGCTTCGAGACCCAGTACTTC. Its protein is CASSPPTGTSFETQYF.